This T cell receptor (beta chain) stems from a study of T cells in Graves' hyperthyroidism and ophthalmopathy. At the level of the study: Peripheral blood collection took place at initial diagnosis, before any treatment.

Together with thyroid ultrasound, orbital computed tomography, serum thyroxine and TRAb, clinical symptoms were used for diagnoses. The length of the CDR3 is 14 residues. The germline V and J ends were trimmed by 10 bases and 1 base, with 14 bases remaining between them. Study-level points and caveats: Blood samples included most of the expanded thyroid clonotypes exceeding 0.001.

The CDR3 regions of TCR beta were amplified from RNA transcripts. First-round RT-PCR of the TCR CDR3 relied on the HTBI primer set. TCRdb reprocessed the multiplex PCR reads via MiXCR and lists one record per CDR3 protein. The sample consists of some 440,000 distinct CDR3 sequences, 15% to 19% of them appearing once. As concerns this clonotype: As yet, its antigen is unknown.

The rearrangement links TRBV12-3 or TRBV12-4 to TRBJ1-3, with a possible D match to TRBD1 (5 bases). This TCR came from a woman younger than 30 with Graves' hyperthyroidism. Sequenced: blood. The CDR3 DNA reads TGTGCCACCAACTTAGGGGTTTCTGGAAACACCATATATTTT. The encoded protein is CATNLGVSGNTIYF.